These T cell receptor beta chains were read from a single sample in a study of human T cells and chemical hapten exposure. MiXCR, applied by TCRdb to the RACE reads, yields one record per CDR3 protein. The profile shows about 140,000 distinct CDR3 sequences, 12% of them singletons. The specimen was whole blood, collected in connection with sensitization to the hapten diphenylcyclopropenone (DPC). Receptors originate from a woman aged 50 to 60 with alopecia areata. Some clones in this sample may be carry-over from other donors' samples. Both conserved end residues are part of each CDR3. D genes are given only for firm matches.

len	v_gene	d_gene	j_gene	CDR3aa
17	TRBV12-3/TRBV12-4	TRBD1	TRBJ2-5	CASSHYPPTGTQETQYF
12	TRBV11-2	.	TRBJ2-2	CASSFGTGELFF
17	TRBV5-1	.	TRBJ2-2	CASSLVGGLLNTGELFF
16	TRBV4-3	.	TRBJ2-1	CASSQRAAFSYNEQFF
16	TRBV5-6	TRBD2	TRBJ2-5	CASSRVLAGNQETQYF
15	TRBV2	TRBD2	TRBJ2-1	CATGGRVRSYNEQFF
16	TRBV7-6	.	TRBJ2-1	CASSRRLGSSYNEQFF
15	TRBV27	TRBD1	TRBJ1-5	CASSLFRGRNQPQHF
14	TRBV27	.	TRBJ1-4	CASSRAGIEEKLFF
15	TRBV7-3	.	TRBJ2-3	CASSLISGVGDTQYF
19	TRBV6-2/TRBV6-3	TRBD2	TRBJ2-7	CASSYEPTSGNFRGNEQYF
13	TRBV28	.	TRBJ2-2	CASSLAGPGELFF
12	TRBV11-3	TRBD1	TRBJ2-1	CASSTRTGEQFF
15	TRBV28	.	TRBJ1-6	CATHPPRGRQSPLHF
13	TRBV28	.	TRBJ1-6	CASSRGSGSPLHF
14	TRBV6-5	.	TRBJ2-7	CASSSAAGPREQYF
14	TRBV20-1	TRBD2	TRBJ2-1	CSAATSGGQNEQFF
14	TRBV11-3	TRBD2	TRBJ2-1	CASSQTSGSGRQFF
17	TRBV7-8	TRBD1	TRBJ2-6	CASSFGTGRSGANVLTF